These 3 T cell receptor beta chains share one sample of origin, sequenced in a study of shared clonotypes between healthy human individuals (dated by TCRdb to 2019 to 2021). Receptors were amplified or captured by the immunoSEQ multiplex PCR assay. The source is immuneACCESS, and TCRdb retained only in-frame sequences with V and J called. Part of the clones is not carried over; for the studies checked, unresolved V genes explain less than half of this, and the remainder is unexplained. The sample includes hundreds of thousands of clones, with about 96% observed a single time. Clones ranked in the top ten supply approximately 0.057% of the sample. The sample was naive CD4+ T cells sorted from blood. What this sample's cell subset or site label stands for: CD45RA+ positively selected. The origin of the receptors is a woman aged 25 to 39 in good health.

The J gene is TRBJ1-1, the V gene TRBV5-1, with D perhaps matching TRBD1 (6 bases). Per germline, CDR1 SGHRS and CDR2 YFSETQ. The CDR3 runs to 17 residues. V gave up 4 bases and J gave up 3 bases, with 22 bases separating them. As DNA, the CDR3 is TGCGCCAGCAGCGCCCAACAGGGATTTGTTTCGGACACTGAAGCTTTCTTT. This gives the protein CASSAQQGFVSDTEAFF.

V gene TRBV10-1 combines with J gene TRBJ2-7, with TRBD1 matching 9 bases. V was pared by 4 bases and J by 3 bases, with 7 bases of the junction left unmatched. The germline CDR1 and CDR2 sequences are WNHNN and SYGVQD (reference sequence). The CDR3 has 15 residues. CDR3 in amino acids: CASSAHRGQGYEQYF. CDR3 DNA sequence: TGCGCCAGCAGTGCGCACAGGGGGCAAGGCTACGAGCAGTACTTC.

This chain uses TRBV27 with TRBJ2-1; possible D gene TRBD1, 6 bases. This CDR3 region has 14 residues. V was shortened by 1 base and J by 5 bases, with 9 bases between the two germline ends. CDR1 MNHEY and CDR2 SMNVEV come from the germline V gene (reference sequence). In nucleotides, the CDR3 is TGTGCCAGCAGTTTATGGGGACAAGACAATGAGCAGTTCTTC. This codes for CASSLWGQDNEQFF.